This T cell receptor (beta chain) emerged from a study of T cells in Graves' hyperthyroidism and ophthalmopathy. Whole-study results and caveats: Using 13 V-J features, a model discriminated ophthalmopathy from stable hyperthyroidism. Clonotypes that were expanded in thyroid above 0.001 mostly appeared in blood too.

Germline CDR1 is SGHVS and CDR2 is FQNEAQ. CDR3 length equals 15 residues. The germline V and J ends were trimmed by 1 base and 2 bases, with 11 bases remaining between them. RNA transcripts yielded amplified TCR beta CDR3 regions. First-round RT-PCR with HTBI primers amplified the TCR CDR3 region. TCRdb passed the multiplex PCR reads through MiXCR, listing each CDR3 protein once. The profile covers hundreds of thousands of distinct CDR3 sequences, with 35% to 40% appearing a single time and about 9% taken by the ten largest. Hyperthyroidism had been newly diagnosed in patients aged 18 to 65, and its duration was under 2 months. As concerns this clonotype: Antigen: not known.

Sequencing used blood. The genes are TRBV7-8 and TRBJ2-5; D not certain. This clonotype originated in a man between 18 and 35 years old with Graves' hyperthyroidism. The CDR3 DNA sequence: TGTGCCAGCAGCTTAGAAGACATTTCTCAAGAGACCCAGTACTTC. Protein sequence: CASSLEDISQETQYF.